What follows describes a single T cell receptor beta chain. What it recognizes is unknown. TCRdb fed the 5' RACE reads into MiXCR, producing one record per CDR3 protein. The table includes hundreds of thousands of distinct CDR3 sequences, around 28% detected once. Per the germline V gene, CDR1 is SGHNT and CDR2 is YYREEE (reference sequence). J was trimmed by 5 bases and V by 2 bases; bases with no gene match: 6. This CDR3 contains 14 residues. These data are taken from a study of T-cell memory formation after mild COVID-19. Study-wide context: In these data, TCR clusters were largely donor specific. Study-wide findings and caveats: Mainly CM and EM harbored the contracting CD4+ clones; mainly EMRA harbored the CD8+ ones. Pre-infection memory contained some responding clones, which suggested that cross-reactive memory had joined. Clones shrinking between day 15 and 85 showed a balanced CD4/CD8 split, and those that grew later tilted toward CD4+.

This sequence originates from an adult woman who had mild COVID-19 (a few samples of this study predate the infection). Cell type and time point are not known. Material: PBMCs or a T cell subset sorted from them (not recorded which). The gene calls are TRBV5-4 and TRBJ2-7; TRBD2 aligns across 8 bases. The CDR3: CASSLRGGLDEQYF. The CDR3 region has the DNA TGTGCCAGCAGCTTACGCGGGGGGCTGGACGAGCAGTACTTC.